The following is a T cell receptor beta chain sequence with its context. Its specificity is unknown. Additional DNA sequences in this sample encode the identical CDR3. Data came from immunoSEQ multiplex PCR; TCRdb stores just in-frame clones and leaves some out. The sample gives more than 2 million clones, just under 95% of which show up once; about 1.6% is in the top ten. This sample was taken from a study of shared clonotypes between healthy human individuals. Trimming pared 0 bases from V and 4 bases from J, leaving 13 bases between. Germline values: CDR1 SGHAT, CDR2 FQNNGV. CDR3 length: 15 residues. Naive CD8 cells lacked CD45RO, underwent positive selection for CCR7 and left out terminally differentiated effector memory CD45RA+ cells. Study results and limitations: With a handful of donors compared, roughly 5% of naive CD4 clonotypes were shared.

This chain joins TRBV11-2 and TRBJ2-7; no firm D call. This clonotype originated in a man younger than 30 in good health. Some clones in this sample may be carry-over from other donors' samples. The sequenced material came from naive CD8+ T cells from PBMCs. CDR3 in amino acids: CASSLEPDGAYEQYF. The CDR3 DNA reads TGTGCCAGCAGCTTAGAACCGGACGGAGCTTACGAGCAGTACTTC. The whole variable domain, filled in from reference TRBV11-2 and TRBJ2-7, reads EAGVAQSPRYKIIEKRQSVAFWCNPISGHATLYWYQQILGQGPKLLIQFQNNGVVDDSQLPKDRFSAERLKGVDSTLKIQPAKLEDSAVYLCASSLEPDGAYEQYFGPGTRLTVT.